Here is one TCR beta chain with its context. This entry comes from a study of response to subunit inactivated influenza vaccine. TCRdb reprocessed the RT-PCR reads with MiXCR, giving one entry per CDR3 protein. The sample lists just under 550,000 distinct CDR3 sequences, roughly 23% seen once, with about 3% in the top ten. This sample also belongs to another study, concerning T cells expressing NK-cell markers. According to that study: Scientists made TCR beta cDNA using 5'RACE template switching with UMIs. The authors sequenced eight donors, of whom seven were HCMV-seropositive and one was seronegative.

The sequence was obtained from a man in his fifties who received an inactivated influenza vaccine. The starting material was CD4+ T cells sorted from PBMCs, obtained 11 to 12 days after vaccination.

As DNA, the CDR3 is TGCAGTGCAGCCGCCGGGACAGGGTTCTCCTCTGGAAACACCATATATTTT. It translates to CSAAAGTGFSSGNTIYF. This sequence joins TRBV20-1 and TRBJ1-3; 9 nucleotides match TRBD1. V dropped 6 bases and J dropped 0; count of bases not matched to a gene: 12. Germline CDR1 is DFQATT and CDR2 is SNEGSKA (reference sequence). The CDR3 has 17 amino acids.